The rows below give T cell receptor beta chains drawn from one sample of a study of graft-versus-host responses after intestinal transplantation. Some clones are missing from TCRdb's copy, which holds only in-frame ones; the method was immunoSEQ multiplex PCR. The sample records about 9,800 clones, around 84% being singletons. Sequenced material: ileum tissue, taken less than 550 days after intestinal transplant. The origin of the receptors is a human patient who received an intestinal transplant, so some T cells may come from the graft donor. The CDR3 runs from the conserved cysteine through the conserved F or W. The D gene is left open where the match is weak. Part of the rows lack a size; the others show once, few, many or a class for expanded clones.

-,-,TRBJ2-7,TRBV5-1,TGCGCCAGCAGCTTGGAAGGGGTAGGCTACGAGCAGTACTTC,CASSLEGVGYEQYF
-,-,TRBJ2-7,TRBV7-2,TGTGCCAGCAGCTACAGCAGGCAAACCTACGAGCAGTACTTC,CASSYSRQTYEQYF
-,-,TRBJ1-1,TRBV7-3,TGTGCCAGCAGCTCGACAGTCTACACTGAAGCTTTCTTT,CASSSTVYTEAFF
-,-,TRBJ1-1,TRBV10-3,TGTGCCATGAATAGGGAGGGTTCCCCTCCCGGTGAAGCTTTCTTT,CAMNREGSPPGEAFF
-,-,TRBJ2-7,TRBV19,TGTGCCAGTTCTCTAGGGGTTCACTCCTACGAGCAGTACTTC,CASSLGVHSYEQYF
once,TRBD2,TRBJ2-2,TRBV10-3,TGTGCCATCAAGGGGATGGGACTAGAGGCCGGGGAGCTGTTTTTT,CAIKGMGLEAGELFF
few,TRBD2,TRBJ2-5,TRBV7-2,TGTGCCAGCAGCAATCGACTAGCGGGGGTGGAGACCCAGTACTTC,CASSNRLAGVETQYF
-,-,TRBJ2-7,TRBV9,TGTGCCAGCAGCGCCCAAGCGGGCTCCTCCTACGAGCAGTACTTC,CASSAQAGSSYEQYF
-,TRBD1,TRBJ2-1,TRBV7-4,TGTGCCAGCAGGGGGACAGGGGCTCACAATGAGCAGTTCTTC,CASRGTGAHNEQFF
-,-,TRBJ1-1,TRBV28,TGTGCCAGCAGTTTACCGGTTTTGAACACTGAAGCTTTCTTT,CASSLPVLNTEAFF
-,TRBD1,TRBJ1-3,TRBV7-9,TGTGCCAGCAGCTTATGGGACAGTTTCTCTGGAAACACCATATATTTT,CASSLWDSFSGNTIYF
-,-,TRBJ1-5,TRBV18,TGTGCCAGCTCACCACAGGGGAGTGATCAGCCCCAGCATTTT,CASSPQGSDQPQHF
-,-,TRBJ2-5,TRBV25-1,TGTGCCAGCAGTGGTAACAGACAAGAGACCCAGTACTTC,CASSGNRQETQYF
-,TRBD1,TRBJ2-1,TRBV6-5,TGTGCCAGCAGTTACCAGACAGGGGGCTGGAACAATGAGCAGTTCTTC,CASSYQTGGWNNEQFF
-,TRBD2,TRBJ2-2,TRBV9,TGTGCCAGCAGCCCCTACTGGGGTAGCGGGGGGATGAGCACCGGGGAGCTGTTTTTT,CASSPYWGSGGMSTGELFF
-,TRBD1,TRBJ1-4,TRBV27,TGTGCCAGCAGTCCACCGCCCGGACAGGTTGTACATGAAAAACTGTTTTTT,CASSPPPGQVVHEKLFF
-,-,TRBJ1-4,TRBV15,TGTGCCACCAGCAGAGATAACAGTCAAAATGAAAAACTGTTTTTT,CATSRDNSQNEKLFF
once,-,TRBJ1-1,TRBV2,TGTGCCAGCAGTGGAGGAGACACTGAAGCTTTCTTT,CASSGGDTEAFF